A single sample gave rise to the 26 T cell receptor beta chains below, sequenced in a study of tumor and adjacent non-tumor tissue in lung cancer. TCRbeta libraries were built with three rounds of nested PCR, modified from ARM-PCR. Each CDR3 protein is one row after TCRdb ran MiXCR on the multiplex PCR reads. The sample comprises some 100,000 distinct CDR3 sequences, 60% to 80% of which are singletons, and about 39% rests with the top ten. RNA was extracted from bulk tissue without any cell sorting. Sequenced sample: lung tumor tissue. The receptors were sampled from a woman aged 60 to 75 with non-small cell lung cancer.

V gene TRBV7-9 combines with J gene TRBJ2-1, with a weak D call TRBD1 (5 bases). CDR3 length equals 16 residues. CDR1 is SEHNR, CDR2 FQNEAQ, per germline (reference sequence). Trimming removed 5 bases from V and 10 bases from J, with 24 bases in between. The CDR3 coding sequence is TGTGCCAGCAGCCAACAGGACCGAAACTCCTACATAGAGCAGTTCTTC. It codes for CASSQQDRNSYIEQFF.

This clonotype came up many times. The rearrangement uses TRBV12-3 or TRBV12-4 and TRBJ1-5; TRBD1 aligns across 7 bases. This CDR3 spans 13 amino acids. V was pared by 6 bases and J by 6 bases, with 5 bases of the junction left unmatched. In DNA form, the CDR3 reads TGTGCCAGCAGGACAGGGTACGGTCAGCCCCAGCATTTT. This gives the protein CASRTGYGQPQHF.

Turning to this clonotype: With a much larger clone just one base away, this may be a read error. The chain uses TRBV20-1 and TRBJ1-4; 8 bases map to TRBD1. Germline V gene data show CDR1 as DFQATT and CDR2 as SNEGSKA (reference sequence). The length of the CDR3 is 14 residues. Trimming cost V 2 bases and J 8 bases; bases outside gene matches: 7. The CDR3: CSARNIQGVEKLFF. CDR3 DNA: TGCAGTGCTAGAAACATACAGGGGGTGGAAAAACTGTTTTTT.

This clonotype appeared a single time. The chain joins TRBV4-2 to TRBJ2-1; a weak D match, TRBD2 (6 bases). Trimming stripped 4 bases from V and 5 bases from J, with 15 bases between. Germline V gene lookup returns CDR1 LGHNA and CDR2 YNFKEQ. The CDR3 runs to 15 residues. The CDR3 sequence is CASSLEPSANNEQFF. In DNA, the CDR3 is TGTGCCAGCAGCCTAGAACCTAGCGCGAACAATGAGCAGTTCTTC.

With regard to this clonotype: One junction end disagrees with the germline gene, perhaps due to a read error. The chain combines TRBV6-1 with TRBJ1-5; D perhaps matches TRBD1 (6 bases). Looked up from germline, CDR1 is MNHNS and CDR2 is SASEGT. The CDR3 length is 17 residues. This CDR3 reads CASSGRQGYDSNQPQYF. The CDR3 nucleotides are TGTGCCAGCAGCGGCCGCCAGGGGTATGATAGCAATCAGCCCCAGTATTTC.

In regard to this clonotype: A clone one base away is much larger, so this may be a read error. V gene TRBV20-1 combines with J gene TRBJ1-1, with no clear D. Germline CDR1 is DFQATT and CDR2 is SNEGSKA (reference sequence). The length of the CDR3 is 16 residues. In DNA form, the CDR3 reads TGCAGTGCTATGAGGGCCAGAAGGGTAACGAACACTGATGCTTTCTTT. Translation: CSAMRARRVTNTDAFF.

About this clonotype itself: One end of the junction varies from germline; a read error may be responsible. The genes are TRBV12-3 or TRBV12-4 and TRBJ2-3; TRBD1 matches at 10 bases. This CDR3 is built from 16 residues. CDR3 region: CSSSSTGTGVTDTQYF. DNA for the CDR3: TGTTCCAGCAGTTCAACAGGGACAGGGGTGACAGATACGCAGTATTTT.

This clonotype was picked up many times. V is TRBV4-3 and J is TRBJ2-2, with D possibly being TRBD1 (6 bases). Deletions cut 0 bases from V and 5 bases from J, with 16 bases between. Germline V gene sequence: CDR1 LGHNA, CDR2 YSLEER. This CDR3 is built from 17 residues. The CDR3 coding sequence is TGCGCCAGCAGCCAAGAAGGGTACCAGGGGTTTACCGGGGAGCTGTTTTTT. Translated: CASSQEGYQGFTGELFF.

V is TRBV20-1 and J is TRBJ2-1; D unresolved. The CDR3 totals 14 residues. CDR1 and CDR2 (germline): DFQATT, SNEGSKA (reference sequence). V lost 8 bases and J 3 bases, leaving 17 bases between the germline ends. The CDR3: CSTFRWRYYNEQFF. The CDR3 DNA sequence: TGCAGTACATTCAGGTGGAGATACTACAATGAGCAGTTCTTC.

As to this clonotype: The junction departs from germline at one end; a sequencing error may be responsible. The rearrangement links TRBV20-1 to TRBJ1-5; D is uncertain. Germline values: CDR1 DFQATT, CDR2 SNEGSKA (reference sequence). The CDR3 sequence is 13 residues long. CDR3 sequence (DNA): TGCAGTGCTATGTCCGTGAGAGATCAGTCCCAGCATTTT. The encoded protein is CSAMSVRDQSQHF.

In this sample, this clonotype turned up once. The junction shows a germline mismatch at one end, possibly a read error. The chain employs TRBV11-2 and TRBJ2-5, with 7 bases fitting TRBD2. The CDR3 spans 13 residues. Looked up from germline, CDR1 is SGHAT and CDR2 is FQNNGV. CDR3 in amino acids: CASSLKGRETQYF. As DNA, the CDR3 is TGTGCCAGCAGCTTAAAGGGGAGGGAGACACAGTACTTC.

The chain combines TRBV4-2 with TRBJ2-5, with TRBD2 matching over 7 bases. Germline V gene data show CDR1 as LGHNA and CDR2 as YNFKEQ. The CDR3 runs to 17 residues. V lost 2 bases to trimming and J lost 4 bases; unmatched junction nucleotides: 13. CDR3 loop: CASSQTPLTGGTETQYF. DNA of the CDR3: TGTGCCAGCAGCCAAACCCCACTAACGGGGGGAACAGAGACCCAGTACTTC.

The table lists this clonotype with many counts. The chain employs TRBV2 and TRBJ2-7; D is ambiguous. Trimming stripped 7 bases from V and 2 bases from J, with 9 bases between. The CDR3 contains 12 residues. Germline V gene lookup returns CDR1 SNHLY and CDR2 FYNNEI. The CDR3 sequence is CASNGETYEQYF. DNA for the CDR3: TGTGCCAGCAACGGAGAAACCTACGAGCAGTACTTC.

Of note for this clonotype: One junction end does not reproduce the germline sequence, and a read error may be involved. The rearrangement links TRBV28 to TRBJ2-4; 7 bases match TRBD1. CDR1 and CDR2 from the germline V gene are MDHEN and SYDVKM. The CDR3 extends over 17 amino acids. The CDR3 region is CASSRPQGRLAKNIQYF. CDR3 coding DNA: TGTGCAAGCAGTAGACCACAGGGGCGACTCGCCAAAAACATTCAGTACTTC. The variable domain in full, with the rest retrieved from reference TRBV28 and TRBJ2-4, is DVKVTQSSRYLVKRTGEKVFLECVQDMDHENMFWYRQDPGLGLRLIYFSYDVKMKEKGDIPEGYSVSREKKERFSLILESASTNQTSMYLCASSRPQGRLAKNIQYFGAGTRLSVL.

With regard to this clonotype: Because it lacks the conserved phenylalanine or tryptophan at the end, this CDR3 is likely a read error. No DNA is shown, since the ends of the CDR3 on it are uncertain; the CDR3 is the one TCRdb lists. V gene TRBV11-2 combines with J gene TRBJ2-4; the table's D call of TRBD2 was not tested on the DNA. In germline, CDR1 is SGHAT, CDR2 FQNNGV. The length of the CDR3 is 16 amino acids, counting both ends. The CDR3 region is CASSPVRGGLGNIQYL.

In this sample, this clonotype turned up many times. This chain connects TRBV11-2 to TRBJ2-1; D remains ambiguous. The V gene's germline CDR1 is SGHAT and CDR2 FQNNGV. The CDR3 extends over 16 amino acids. Trimming took 3 bases from V and 7 from J, leaving 19 bases between them. DNA of the CDR3: TGTGCCAGCAGCTTTAATCCACGCGATCAACAGAATGAGCAGTTCTTC. This encodes CASSFNPRDQQNEQFF.

Notes on this clonotype: An end of the junction differs from the germline gene, which may be a read error. The chain couples TRBV11-2 to TRBJ1-5, with 8 bases that match TRBD1. In germline, CDR1 is SGHAT, CDR2 FQNNGV. The CDR3 extends over 16 amino acids. The CDR3 DNA is TGTGCCTGCAGCAAAGGGACAGGCTCGGGTAATCAGCCCCAGCATTTT. Its translation is CACSKGTGSGNQPQHF.

The chain has TRBV4-3 and TRBJ2-2; D is ambiguous. Germline V lookup: CDR1 LGHNA, CDR2 YSLEER. The CDR3 sequence is 16 residues long. With 1 base removed from V and 11 bases from J, the gap between germline ends came to 20 bases. CDR3 bases: TGCGCCAGCAGCCAAGGGCCAGTGGGAAACAACGGTGAGCTGTTTTTT. Translating it yields CASSQGPVGNNGELFF.

This clonotype occurred a few times. Since a much larger clone is just one base distant, this may be a read error. The chain has TRBV6-5 and TRBJ1-2, with D maybe TRBD1 (6 bases). Germline CDR1 MNHEY, CDR2 SVGAGI. The CDR3 runs 13 residues. The CDR3 DNA reads TGTGCCAGCAGTTCCTCCGGGACAACTGGCTGCACCTTC. The encoded protein is CASSSSGTTGCTF.

In regard to this clonotype: Sequence at one end of the junction differs from germline and may be a read error. V usage is TRBV11-3 and J usage is TRBJ2-1; the D is unclear. Germline V CDR1 and CDR2: SGHNT, YENEEA. This CDR3 has 15 amino acids. The CDR3 coding sequence is TGTGCCAGCAGCGTTTTGATACTACCAACAAATGAGCATTTCTTC. It yields the protein CASSVLILPTNEHFF.

Comments on this clonotype: The CDR3 does not close with the conserved phenylalanine or tryptophan, likely indicating a read error. The limits of the CDR3 on the DNA are not certain, so only TCRdb's listed CDR3 is given. The chain links TRBV11-3 to TRBJ2-1; TRBD2 reflects the table's D call only, with no check against the DNA. The CDR3 length equals 17 residues, ends included. Per germline, CDR1 SGHNT and CDR2 YENEEA. The CDR3 sequence is CASSLELASGSQNEEFL.

J is TRBJ2-7 and V is TRBV28; D is perhaps TRBD2 (6 bases). Trimming stripped 6 bases from V and 4 bases from J, with 16 bases between. CDR1 and CDR2 (germline): MDHEN, SYDVKM. The CDR3 covers 14 residues. The CDR3: CASRPGHGGYEQYF. The CDR3 nucleotides read TGTGCCAGCAGGCCCGGGCACGGGGGTTACGAGCAGTACTTC.

A note on this clonotype: This may be a read error, as it is one base from a much larger clone. The chain combines TRBV6-2 or TRBV6-3 with TRBJ1-2, with D possibly matching TRBD1 (6 bases). Trimming took 6 bases from V and 8 from J, leaving 19 bases between them. Germline loops: CDR1 MNHEY, CDR2 SVGEGT. The CDR3 is 14 amino acids. The CDR3 nucleotides are TGTGCCAGCAGATCGGCACAGGGATCAGTGGGCTACACCTTC. This codes for CASRSAQGSVGYTF.

On this clonotype: No conserved phenylalanine or tryptophan is present at the end of the CDR3, so a read error is the likely explanation. The chain carries TRBV4-1 and TRBJ2-7; tentatively, D is TRBD1 (5 bases). The CDR3 length is 13 residues. The V gene's germline CDR1 is MGHRA and CDR2 YSYEKL. CDR3 in amino acids: CASSQGDRYEQYL. The CDR3 DNA reads TGTGCCAGCAGCCAAGGGGATCGCTACGAGCAGTACTTA.

A note on this clonotype: The germline gene is not matched at one end of the junction; a read error may be the cause. V usage is TRBV4-3 and J usage is TRBJ2-7; D call uncertain. The CDR3 has 14 amino acids. The germline V gene has CDR1 LGHNA and CDR2 YSLEER. CDR3 in amino acids: CANSQEMVLPEQYF. In DNA, the CDR3 is TGCGCCAACAGCCAAGAAATGGTTCTTCCAGAGCAGTACTTT.

About this clonotype itself: Lacking the conserved final phenylalanine or tryptophan, this CDR3 likely reflects a read error. The V gene is TRBV11-3, the J gene TRBJ1-2, with D tentatively TRBD1 (5 bases). Germline assignment: CDR1 SGHNT and CDR2 YENEEA. The CDR3 extends over 12 amino acids. V was pared by 5 bases and J by 7 bases, with 11 bases between. The CDR3 region is CASSMGDGGYTS. CDR3 nucleotide sequence: TGTGCCAGCAGCATGGGGGACGGTGGCTACACCTCC.